These T cell receptor beta chains were read from a single sample in a study of blood T cell repertoires in COVID-19. Profiled with immunoSEQ multiplex PCR; TCRdb holds only in-frame clones, not every one. In the table there are about 140,000 clones, approximately 80% of which are singletons. The sample taken for sequencing was peripheral blood. The receptor set was obtained from a woman of 80 years or more with active or convalescent COVID-19. Each CDR3 is given with its conserved first and last residue. Each record gives: J gene, V gene, D gene, clone size, CDR3 DNA, CDR3 protein. D genes are given only for firm matches. Clone size is stated in some rows and not others, as once, few, many or a class when expanded.

J gene: TRBJ1-1; V gene: TRBV15; D gene: .; clone size: .; CDR3 DNA: TGTGCCTCCCGAGGGCTTTCGAACACTGAAGCTTTCTTT; CDR3 protein: CASRGLSNTEAFF
J gene: TRBJ1-2; V gene: TRBV9; D gene: .; clone size: .; CDR3 DNA: TGTGCCAGCAGCGTAGCTCCATACTACAGGCTGACTAACTATGGCTACACCTTC; CDR3 protein: CASSVAPYYRLTNYGYTF
J gene: TRBJ2-1; V gene: TRBV5-1; D gene: TRBD2; clone size: .; CDR3 DNA: TGCGCCAGCAGCTTGACGGGGGGTGGTAATGAGCAGTTCTTC; CDR3 protein: CASSLTGGGNEQFF
J gene: TRBJ1-6; V gene: TRBV18; D gene: .; clone size: .; CDR3 DNA: TGTGCCAGCTCACCCACCCAGGGTCGGAATTCACCCCTCCACTTT; CDR3 protein: CASSPTQGRNSPLHF
J gene: TRBJ1-2; V gene: TRBV28; D gene: .; clone size: .; CDR3 DNA: TGTGCCAGCAGTTTGGGCGGGTATGGCTACACCTTC; CDR3 protein: CASSLGGYGYTF
J gene: TRBJ1-6; V gene: TRBV28; D gene: TRBD1; clone size: few; CDR3 DNA: TGTGCCAGCAGTTCCTCAGGGGGCCATTCACCCCTCCACTTT; CDR3 protein: CASSSSGGHSPLHF
J gene: TRBJ1-3; V gene: TRBV4-3; D gene: .; clone size: .; CDR3 DNA: TGCGCCAGCAGCCAAGTTCTCGGAGCTGGAAACACCATATATTTT; CDR3 protein: CASSQVLGAGNTIYF
J gene: TRBJ2-5; V gene: TRBV5-6; D gene: TRBD1; clone size: once; CDR3 DNA: TGTGCCAGCAGCATCAGACAGGGGGTAGAGACCCAGTACTTC; CDR3 protein: CASSIRQGVETQYF
J gene: TRBJ2-7; V gene: TRBV5-4; D gene: TRBD1; clone size: few; CDR3 DNA: TGTGCCAGCAGCGTCGGACAGGGCAGGCCCTACGAGCAGTACTTC; CDR3 protein: CASSVGQGRPYEQYF
J gene: TRBJ1-4; V gene: TRBV5-1; D gene: TRBD1; clone size: few; CDR3 DNA: TGCGCCAGCAGCCCGACAGGGAACGAAAAACTGTTTTTT; CDR3 protein: CASSPTGNEKLFF
J gene: TRBJ1-5; V gene: TRBV6-2/TRBV6-3; D gene: .; clone size: few; CDR3 DNA: TGTGCCAGCAGTTACTCGGGAGGGGGCAATCAGCCCCAGCATTTT; CDR3 protein: CASSYSGGGNQPQHF
J gene: TRBJ1-2; V gene: TRBV5-3; D gene: TRBD1; clone size: few; CDR3 DNA: TGTGCCAGAACTGGCGTCAGGGGGCGCAGGGGCTACACCTTC; CDR3 protein: CARTGVRGRRGYTF
J gene: TRBJ1-6; V gene: TRBV6-5; D gene: .; clone size: .; CDR3 DNA: TGTGCCAGCAGTTACTCGGTAACCAGTAATTCACCCCTCCACTTT; CDR3 protein: CASSYSVTSNSPLHF
J gene: TRBJ1-6; V gene: TRBV6-6; D gene: TRBD1; clone size: few; CDR3 DNA: TGTGCCAGCAGTTACGACAGGGGATTGTCACCCCTCCACTTT; CDR3 protein: CASSYDRGLSPLHF
J gene: TRBJ2-2; V gene: TRBV5-1; D gene: TRBD2; clone size: few; CDR3 DNA: TGCGCCAGCAGCTTTTTAGCGGGGTCGAACACCGGGGAGCTGTTTTTT; CDR3 protein: CASSFLAGSNTGELFF
J gene: TRBJ2-5; V gene: TRBV28; D gene: TRBD2; clone size: .; CDR3 DNA: TGTGCCAGCAGTTCCCTAGCGGGGGGGTTTGAGACCCAGTACTTC; CDR3 protein: CASSSLAGGFETQYF
J gene: TRBJ2-6; V gene: TRBV19; D gene: .; clone size: .; CDR3 DNA: TGTGCCACCGACGACAGGCGCAGCTCTGGGGCCAACGTCCTGACTTTC; CDR3 protein: CATDDRRSSGANVLTF
J gene: TRBJ1-1; V gene: TRBV30; D gene: TRBD1; clone size: .; CDR3 DNA: TGTGCCTGGAGGAAGACAGGGTTCAACACTGAAGCTTTCTTT; CDR3 protein: CAWRKTGFNTEAFF
J gene: TRBJ1-3; V gene: TRBV29-1; D gene: .; clone size: .; CDR3 DNA: TGCAGCGTTGAAGGATGGGGGGAAAACACCATATATTTT; CDR3 protein: CSVEGWGENTIYF
J gene: TRBJ2-7; V gene: TRBV18; D gene: TRBD2; clone size: .; CDR3 DNA: TGTGCCAGCTCACCGACAAGCGGGGGCAGGGAGCAGTACTTC; CDR3 protein: CASSPTSGGREQYF
J gene: TRBJ1-5; V gene: TRBV10-2; D gene: TRBD1; clone size: .; CDR3 DNA: TGCGCCAGCAGGGAGACAGGGGGCAATCAGCCCCAGCATTTT; CDR3 protein: CASRETGGNQPQHF
J gene: TRBJ2-7; V gene: TRBV3-1/TRBV3-2; D gene: TRBD2; clone size: .; CDR3 DNA: TGTGCCAGCAGCTCAATAGCGGGGGGACCCCCCTACGAGCGGTACTTC; CDR3 protein: CASSSIAGGPPYERYF
J gene: TRBJ2-2; V gene: TRBV25-1; D gene: TRBD1; clone size: .; CDR3 DNA: TGTGCCAGCAGGGTGGACAGGTTCCCCGGGGAGCTGTTTTTT; CDR3 protein: CASRVDRFPGELFF
J gene: TRBJ2-3; V gene: TRBV28; D gene: .; clone size: .; CDR3 DNA: TGTGCCAGCAGGCCCCCTCGGGGGTTAAACACAGATACGCAGTATTTT; CDR3 protein: CASRPPRGLNTDTQYF